Below, 6 T cell receptor beta chains from the same sample are listed, as sequenced in a study of blood T cells in healthy people across ages. It was with a sample-barcoded 5' primer and a J-beta primer mix that a second PCR of roughly 6 to 12 cycles was run. TCRdb reprocessed the 5' RACE reads with MiXCR, giving one entry per CDR3 protein. The table has around 1,000,000 distinct CDR3 sequences, almost 25% seen once. The data also belong to a second study, concerning T cells of mothers and their children.

Sequencing was performed on blood. These receptors all stem from a girl under 10 years old in good health.

This clonotype was found a few times. V usage is TRBV2 and J usage is TRBJ1-6; no clear D gene. Looked up from germline, CDR1 is SNHLY and CDR2 is FYNNEI. The CDR3 consists of 16 residues. Trimming pared 6 bases from V and 8 bases from J, leaving 20 bases between. CDR3 bases: TGTGCCAGCAGACGGAACATGGCTGGAGGCTATTCACCCCTCCACTTT. Protein product: CASRRNMAGGYSPLHF.

A few counts support this clonotype. This sequence joins TRBV29-1 and TRBJ2-7; D remains unclear. This CDR3 spans 11 amino acids. Per the germline V gene, CDR1 is SQVTM and CDR2 is ANQGSEA. V was shortened by 4 bases and J by 2 bases, with 6 bases between the two germline ends. DNA for the CDR3: TGCAGCGTTGTAAGGGCCTACGAGCAGTACTTC. It encodes CSVVRAYEQYF.

This chain links TRBV29-1 with TRBJ2-2; 10 bases line up with TRBD2. CDR1 and CDR2 (germline): SQVTM, ANQGSEA. V shed 1 base, J shed 5 bases, and the junction held 4 bases outside the gene matches. This CDR3 contains 15 residues. The CDR3 nucleotides read TGCAGCGTTGAAGTCGTGACTAGCGGGACCGGGGAGCTGTTTTTT. This translates into CSVEVVTSGTGELFF.

This clonotype was seen a handful of times. This chain uses TRBV7-2 with TRBJ2-5; D possibly uses TRBD1 or TRBD2 (6 bases each). The CDR3 covers 17 residues. Germline loops: CDR1 SGHTA, CDR2 FQGNSA. Trimming took off 5 bases at V and 5 bases at J, with 24 bases between the two ends. DNA for the CDR3: TGTGCCAGCAGCCCAAGGGGGTTATGGGAGGAGGGGGAGACCCAGTACTTC. It is translated as CASSPRGLWEEGETQYF.

This clonotype was detected only a few times. One end of the junction is discordant with germline, which a read error may explain. The chain links TRBV7-9 to TRBJ2-5; 9 bases map to TRBD2. This CDR3 has 12 amino acids. Germline V CDR1 and CDR2: SEHNR, FQNEAQ (reference sequence). CDR3 nucleotide sequence: TGTGCCAGCAGCTTAGAACCTAGCGGGGAGGACTTC. Amino acids: CASSLEPSGEDF. The variable domain in full, completed from reference TRBV7-9 and TRBJ2-5, reads DTGVSQNPRHKITKRGQNVTFRCDPISEHNRLYWYRQTLGQGPEFLTYFQNEAQLEKSRLLSDRFSAERPKGSFSTLEIQRTEQGDSAMYLCASSLEPSGEDFGPGTRLLVL.

This clonotype showed up just a few times. The CDR3 sequence is CSGRRTSGPNNEQFF. The CDR3, as DNA: TGCAGCGGGAGACGGACTAGCGGGCCTAACAATGAGCAGTTCTTC. The chain couples TRBV29-1 to TRBJ2-1; 11 bases are a match to TRBD2. This CDR3 is built from 15 residues. The V gene's germline CDR1 is SQVTM and CDR2 ANQGSEA. Trimming took 7 bases from V and 5 from J; bases not matched to a gene: 10.